The T cell receptor beta chain under discussion was sequenced for a study of early T cells in non-severe SARS-CoV-2 infection. The trim removed 3 bases at V and 0 bases at J, leaving 7 bases unmatched. CDR3 length: 16 amino acids. The germline CDR1 and CDR2 sequences are LGHDT and YNNKEL (reference sequence). The table lists this clonotype with many counts. Unique molecular identifier tags were affixed to discrete cDNA molecules. TCRdb analysed the 5' RACE reads with MiXCR anew, one entry per CDR3 protein. The repertoire holds 45,000 to 55,000 distinct CDR3 sequences, with about 13% as singletons. V and J are TRBV3-1 and TRBJ1-2, with 7 bases aligning to TRBD1. The TCR originated in an adult who was a healthcare worker with PCR-confirmed SARS-CoV-2 infection or an uninfected control (not recorded which). What was sequenced was whole blood. CDR3 region: CASSHLGTDSNYGYTF. The CDR3 DNA sequence: TGTGCCAGCAGCCACCTAGGGACAGACTCTAACTATGGCTACACCTTC.